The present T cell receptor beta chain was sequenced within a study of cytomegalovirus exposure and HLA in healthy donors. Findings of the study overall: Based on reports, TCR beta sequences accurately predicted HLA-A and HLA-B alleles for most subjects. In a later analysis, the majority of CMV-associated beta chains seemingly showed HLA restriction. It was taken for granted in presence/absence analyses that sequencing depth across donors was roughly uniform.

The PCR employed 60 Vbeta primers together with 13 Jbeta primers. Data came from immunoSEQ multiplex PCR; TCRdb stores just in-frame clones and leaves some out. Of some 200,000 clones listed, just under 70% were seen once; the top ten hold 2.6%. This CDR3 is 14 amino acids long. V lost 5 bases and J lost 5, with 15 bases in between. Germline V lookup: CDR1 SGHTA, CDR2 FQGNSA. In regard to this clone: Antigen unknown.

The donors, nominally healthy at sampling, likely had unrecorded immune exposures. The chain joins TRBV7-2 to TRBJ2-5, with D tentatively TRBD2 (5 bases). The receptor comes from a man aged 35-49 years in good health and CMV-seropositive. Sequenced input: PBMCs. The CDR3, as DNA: TGTGCCAGCAGCCCTCGGTTCACGGGGGAGACCCAGTACTTC. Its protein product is CASSPRFTGETQYF. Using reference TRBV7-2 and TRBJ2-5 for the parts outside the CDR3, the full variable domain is GAGVSQSPSNKVTEKGKDVELRCDPISGHTALYWYRQSLGQGLEFLIYFQGNSAPDKSGLPSDRFSAERTGGSVSTLTIQRTQQEDSAVYLCASSPRFTGETQYFGPGTRLLVL.